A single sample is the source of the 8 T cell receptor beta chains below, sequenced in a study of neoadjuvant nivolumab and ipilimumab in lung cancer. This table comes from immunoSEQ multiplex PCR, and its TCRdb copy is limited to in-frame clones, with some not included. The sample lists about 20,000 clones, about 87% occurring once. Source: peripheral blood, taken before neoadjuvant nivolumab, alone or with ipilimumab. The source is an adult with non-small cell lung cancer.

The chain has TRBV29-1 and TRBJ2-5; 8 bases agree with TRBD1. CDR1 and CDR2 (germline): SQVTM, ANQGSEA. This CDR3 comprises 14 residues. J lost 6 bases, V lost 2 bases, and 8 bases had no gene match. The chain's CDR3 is CSVERQGASKTQYF. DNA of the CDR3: TGCAGCGTTGAAAGGCAGGGGGCTAGTAAGACCCAGTACTTC.

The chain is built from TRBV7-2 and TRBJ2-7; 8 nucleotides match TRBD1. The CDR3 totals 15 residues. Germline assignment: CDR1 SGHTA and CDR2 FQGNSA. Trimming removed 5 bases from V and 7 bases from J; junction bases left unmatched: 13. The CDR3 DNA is TGTGCCAGCAGCACATTCTTCGGGACAGGTTTGGAGCAGTACTTC. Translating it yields CASSTFFGTGLEQYF. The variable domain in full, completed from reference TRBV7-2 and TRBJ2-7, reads GAGVSQSPSNKVTEKGKDVELRCDPISGHTALYWYRQSLGQGLEFLIYFQGNSAPDKSGLPSDRFSAERTGGSVSTLTIQRTQQEDSAVYLCASSTFFGTGLEQYFGPGTRLTVT.

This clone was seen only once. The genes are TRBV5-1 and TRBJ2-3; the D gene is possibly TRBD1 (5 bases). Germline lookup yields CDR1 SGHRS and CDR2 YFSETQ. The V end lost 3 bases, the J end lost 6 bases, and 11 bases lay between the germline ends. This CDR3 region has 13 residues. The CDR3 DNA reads TGCGCCAGCAGCTCCGATAGGGGCGATACGCAGTATTTT. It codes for CASSSDRGDTQYF.

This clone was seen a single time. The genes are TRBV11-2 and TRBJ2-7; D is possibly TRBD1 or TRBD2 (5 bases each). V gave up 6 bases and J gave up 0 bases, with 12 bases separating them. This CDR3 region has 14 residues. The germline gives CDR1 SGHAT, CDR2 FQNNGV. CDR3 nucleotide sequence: TGTGCCAGCAGTGGGGACGCGAGCTCCTACGAGCAGTACTTC. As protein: CASSGDASSYEQYF.

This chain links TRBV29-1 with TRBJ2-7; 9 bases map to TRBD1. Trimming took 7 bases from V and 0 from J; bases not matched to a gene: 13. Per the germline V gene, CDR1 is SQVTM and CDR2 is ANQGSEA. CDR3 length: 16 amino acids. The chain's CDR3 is CSATPGTGSSSYEQYF. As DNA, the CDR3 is TGCAGCGCAACCCCCGGGACAGGGTCGAGCTCCTACGAGCAGTACTTC.

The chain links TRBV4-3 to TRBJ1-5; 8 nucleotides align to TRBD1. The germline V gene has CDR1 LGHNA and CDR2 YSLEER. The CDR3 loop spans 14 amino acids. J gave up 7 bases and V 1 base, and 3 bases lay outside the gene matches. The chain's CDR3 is CASSQGQGSQPQHF. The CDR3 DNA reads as TGCGCCAGCAGCCAAGGACAGGGGTCCCAGCCCCAGCATTTT.

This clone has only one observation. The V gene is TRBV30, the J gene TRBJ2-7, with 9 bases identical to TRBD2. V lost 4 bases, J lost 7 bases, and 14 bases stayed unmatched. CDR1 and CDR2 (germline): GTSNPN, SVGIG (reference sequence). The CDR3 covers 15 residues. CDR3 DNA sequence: TGTGCCTGGATTACCGCGGGGGGGGCCTCAGGGGAGCAGTACTTC. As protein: CAWITAGGASGEQYF.

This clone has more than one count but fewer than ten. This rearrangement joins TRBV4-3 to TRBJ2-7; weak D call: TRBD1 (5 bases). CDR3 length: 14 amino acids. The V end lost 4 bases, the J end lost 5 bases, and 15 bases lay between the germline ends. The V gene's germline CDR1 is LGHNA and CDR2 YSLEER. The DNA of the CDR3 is TGCGCCAGCAGCCGCAGGGTAGGGGTCCACGAGCAGTACTTC. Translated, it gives CASSRRVGVHEQYF.